This T cell receptor (beta chain) was documented in a study of cytomegalovirus exposure and HLA in healthy donors. Whole-study results and caveats: CMV serostatus alone was available as immune exposure information. The study reported that TCR beta sequences accurately predicted HLA-A and HLA-B alleles in most subjects.

Remarks on this clone: Antigen unknown.

With 60 Vbeta and 13 Jbeta primers, the PCR was carried out. Method: immunoSEQ multiplex PCR; TCRdb's copy keeps in-frame clones and lacks some. The repertoire consists of 120,000 or so clones, with roughly 82% occurring once and the leading ten covering 3.7%. The V gene lost 3 bases and the J gene lost 0 bases, with 16 bases spanning the gap. Per the germline V gene, CDR1 is WNHNN and CDR2 is SYGVQD (reference sequence). This CDR3 contains 17 residues. Sequencing was carried out using PBMCs. The chain links TRBV10-1 to TRBJ2-3; D is unresolved. The sequence was obtained from a human donor in good health. CDR3 coding DNA: TGCGCCAGCAGTGACAACTCCGACTTTGCTAGCACAGATACGCAGTATTTT. Protein product: CASSDNSDFASTDTQYF.